A selection of T cell receptor beta chains follows, all from one sample in a study of cytomegalovirus exposure and HLA in healthy donors. Only in-frame clones appear in the TCRdb table, and some are missing; sequencing was by immunoSEQ multiplex PCR. This table has around 200,000 clones, roughly 79% appearing once. The sequenced sample consisted of PBMCs. These TCRs come from a woman in her thirties in good health and CMV-seropositive. Both conserved end residues are part of each CDR3. Each record gives: D gene, clone size, V gene, J gene, CDR3 DNA, CDR3 protein. The D gene is left open where the match is weak. Clone size is not always given. Where it is, it says once, few, many or a class for expanded clones.

d_gene: TRBD2; abundance: NA; v_gene: TRBV6-5; j_gene: TRBJ2-3; CDR3nt: TGTGCCAGCAGGTCTAGCGGGAGAACAGATACGCAGTATTTT; CDR3aa: CASRSSGRTDTQYF
d_gene: NA; abundance: NA; v_gene: TRBV9; j_gene: TRBJ1-1; CDR3nt: TGTGCCAGCAGCGTAGTGGCAACAAACACTGAAGCTTTCTTT; CDR3aa: CASSVVATNTEAFF
d_gene: NA; abundance: NA; v_gene: TRBV5-6; j_gene: TRBJ1-4; CDR3nt: TGTGCCAGCAGCTTGGTCCCTACAGCACACAATGAAAAACTGTTTTTT; CDR3aa: CASSLVPTAHNEKLFF
d_gene: TRBD1; abundance: few; v_gene: TRBV9; j_gene: TRBJ1-2; CDR3nt: TGTGCCAGCAGCGTCCGACAGGGGGTTTACTATGGCTACACCTTC; CDR3aa: CASSVRQGVYYGYTF
d_gene: TRBD2; abundance: NA; v_gene: TRBV27; j_gene: TRBJ2-3; CDR3nt: TGTGCCAGCAGTTTCCGTACTAGCGGGAGTTTCCCAGATACGCAGTATTTT; CDR3aa: CASSFRTSGSFPDTQYF
d_gene: TRBD2; abundance: NA; v_gene: TRBV27; j_gene: TRBJ2-1; CDR3nt: TGTGCCAGCAGTTTGAAGCGGGGGGCCGGGAATGAGCAGTTCTTC; CDR3aa: CASSLKRGAGNEQFF
d_gene: NA; abundance: NA; v_gene: TRBV5-1; j_gene: TRBJ1-6; CDR3nt: TGCGCCAGCAGCTTAGCCAGGGGCCACGAAGATAATTCACCCCTCCACTTT; CDR3aa: CASSLARGHEDNSPLHF
d_gene: TRBD2; abundance: NA; v_gene: TRBV6-5; j_gene: TRBJ2-7; CDR3nt: TGTGCCAGCACCCTACTAGCGGGCGGAAACGAGCAGTACTTC; CDR3aa: CASTLLAGGNEQYF
d_gene: NA; abundance: NA; v_gene: TRBV7-9; j_gene: TRBJ2-5; CDR3nt: TGTGCCAGCAGCTGGGAAGCTCTCCCGGCGGCTAGGGGAGAGACCCAGTACTTC; CDR3aa: CASSWEALPAARGETQYF
d_gene: TRBD2; abundance: many; v_gene: TRBV2; j_gene: TRBJ2-5; CDR3nt: TGTGCCAGCAGTGAGGGACTAGCGGGAGGAGAGACCCAGTACTTC; CDR3aa: CASSEGLAGGETQYF
d_gene: NA; abundance: NA; v_gene: TRBV27; j_gene: TRBJ2-7; CDR3nt: TGTGCCAGCAGTTTAAGGGGTCTAAGCGTGCAGTACTTC; CDR3aa: CASSLRGLSVQYF
d_gene: NA; abundance: NA; v_gene: TRBV28; j_gene: TRBJ1-1; CDR3nt: TGTGCCAGCAGTTTTGCGGGGACTGAAGCTTTCTTT; CDR3aa: CASSFAGTEAFF
d_gene: NA; abundance: NA; v_gene: TRBV6-5; j_gene: TRBJ1-1; CDR3nt: TGTGCCAGCAGTTATGCCCTGGACAGAGTGAACGAAGCTTTCTTT; CDR3aa: CASSYALDRVNEAFF
d_gene: NA; abundance: NA; v_gene: TRBV5-1; j_gene: TRBJ1-6; CDR3nt: TGCGCCAGCAGCTTGATGGGCCGGGACACAGGGACGAATTCACCCCTCCACTTT; CDR3aa: CASSLMGRDTGTNSPLHF
d_gene: TRBD1; abundance: NA; v_gene: TRBV6-5; j_gene: TRBJ1-2; CDR3nt: TGTGCCAGCAGTTACGGGACAGGGCGTTATGGCTACACCTTC; CDR3aa: CASSYGTGRYGYTF
d_gene: NA; abundance: NA; v_gene: TRBV4-3; j_gene: TRBJ1-1; CDR3nt: TGCGCCAGCAGCCAAGTCGGGGGGAACACTGAAGCTTTCTTT; CDR3aa: CASSQVGGNTEAFF
d_gene: NA; abundance: NA; v_gene: TRBV10-3; j_gene: TRBJ1-3; CDR3nt: TGTGCCATCAGGAACGACGGGGACTCTGGAAACACCATATATTTT; CDR3aa: CAIRNDGDSGNTIYF
d_gene: TRBD1; abundance: once; v_gene: TRBV7-2; j_gene: TRBJ1-2; CDR3nt: TGTGCCAGCAGCTCATCTAGCCTGGGACAGCCCATTTATGGCTACACCTTC; CDR3aa: CASSSSSLGQPIYGYTF
d_gene: TRBD1; abundance: NA; v_gene: TRBV5-4; j_gene: TRBJ1-2; CDR3nt: TGTGCCAGCAGCTACCCGACAGGGAAAGATGTCTATGGCTACACCTTC; CDR3aa: CASSYPTGKDVYGYTF
d_gene: NA; abundance: NA; v_gene: TRBV13; j_gene: TRBJ1-6; CDR3nt: TGTGCCAGCAGCTTAGGCCAGGGTTTTGAATCACCCCTCCACTTT; CDR3aa: CASSLGQGFESPLHF
d_gene: NA; abundance: NA; v_gene: TRBV7-9; j_gene: TRBJ1-1; CDR3nt: TGTGCCAGCAGCTTAGTTAATTGGGAGATGAACACTGAAGCTTTCTTT; CDR3aa: CASSLVNWEMNTEAFF
d_gene: NA; abundance: NA; v_gene: TRBV5-1; j_gene: TRBJ1-1; CDR3nt: TGCGCCAGCAGCTTGGGCGGGTCGGGCACTGAAGCTTTCTTT; CDR3aa: CASSLGGSGTEAFF
d_gene: TRBD1; abundance: few; v_gene: TRBV5-1; j_gene: TRBJ1-2; CDR3nt: TGCGCCAGCAGCTTAGAACAGGGGGCTGGTGGCTACACCTTC; CDR3aa: CASSLEQGAGGYTF
d_gene: TRBD1; abundance: NA; v_gene: TRBV2; j_gene: TRBJ1-1; CDR3nt: TGTGCCGGCAGTGATTTTTCTGGACAGGGACCGATGAACACTGAAGCTTTCTTT; CDR3aa: CAGSDFSGQGPMNTEAFF
d_gene: TRBD1; abundance: once; v_gene: TRBV30; j_gene: TRBJ2-3; CDR3nt: TGTGCCTACCTGGACAGGGGCTACACAGATACGCAGTATTTT; CDR3aa: CAYLDRGYTDTQYF
d_gene: NA; abundance: NA; v_gene: TRBV7-2; j_gene: TRBJ1-1; CDR3nt: TGTGCCAGCAGCTTAAAGTCAGGGCGAACTGAAGCTTTCTTT; CDR3aa: CASSLKSGRTEAFF
d_gene: NA; abundance: NA; v_gene: TRBV4-1; j_gene: TRBJ1-4; CDR3nt: TGCGCCAGCAGCCCAAGGACAGCAACTAATGGAAAACTGTTTTTT; CDR3aa: CASSPRTATNGKLFF
d_gene: TRBD1; abundance: NA; v_gene: TRBV5-4; j_gene: TRBJ1-2; CDR3nt: TGTGCCAGCAGCGTAGACAGGGGGCCCGACTATGGCTACACCTTC; CDR3aa: CASSVDRGPDYGYTF
d_gene: TRBD1; abundance: NA; v_gene: TRBV5-1; j_gene: TRBJ2-1; CDR3nt: TGCGCCAGCAGCGCGGGACAGGGTTACTCCTACAATGAGCAGTTCTTC; CDR3aa: CASSAGQGYSYNEQFF
d_gene: NA; abundance: NA; v_gene: TRBV5-1; j_gene: TRBJ1-2; CDR3nt: TGCGCCAGCAGCTTGGGGGGGGGCTTTGATGGCTACACCTTC; CDR3aa: CASSLGGGFDGYTF
d_gene: TRBD2; abundance: NA; v_gene: TRBV5-1; j_gene: TRBJ2-5; CDR3nt: TGCGCCAGCAGCTTGTCAAGCGGGAAGGAGACCCAGTACTTC; CDR3aa: CASSLSSGKETQYF
d_gene: NA; abundance: NA; v_gene: TRBV5-1; j_gene: TRBJ2-7; CDR3nt: TGCGCCAGCAGCACAGGGAACTACGAGCAGTACTTC; CDR3aa: CASSTGNYEQYF
d_gene: TRBD1; abundance: NA; v_gene: TRBV10-3; j_gene: TRBJ2-5; CDR3nt: TGTGCCATCAGTGAAAGACAGGGAATAAGGGAGACCCAGTACTTC; CDR3aa: CAISERQGIRETQYF
d_gene: NA; abundance: many; v_gene: TRBV5-5; j_gene: TRBJ1-1; CDR3nt: TGTGCCAGCACCTGGAGCACTGAAGCTTTCTTT; CDR3aa: CASTWSTEAFF
d_gene: TRBD2; abundance: NA; v_gene: TRBV7-2; j_gene: TRBJ2-7; CDR3nt: TGTGCCAGCACCCGGGGGGGGGCGGGCTACGAGCAGTACTTC; CDR3aa: CASTRGGAGYEQYF
d_gene: TRBD1; abundance: NA; v_gene: TRBV7-2; j_gene: TRBJ2-1; CDR3nt: TGTGCCAGCAGCTTAGCAGTCGTGGGGATCCGACAGGGGGCCTACAATGAGCAGTTCTTC; CDR3aa: CASSLAVVGIRQGAYNEQFF
d_gene: NA; abundance: few; v_gene: TRBV5-4; j_gene: TRBJ1-1; CDR3nt: TGTGCCAGCAGCCGCGTCGGGGATAGGGTTGTGAACACTGAAGCTTTCTTT; CDR3aa: CASSRVGDRVVNTEAFF
d_gene: NA; abundance: once; v_gene: TRBV18; j_gene: TRBJ1-6; CDR3nt: TGTGCCAGCTCCGGGGACTACAGGAGGGATTCACCCCTCCACTTT; CDR3aa: CASSGDYRRDSPLHF
d_gene: TRBD1; abundance: NA; v_gene: TRBV19; j_gene: TRBJ1-2; CDR3nt: TGTGCCAGTACTCCCGTCAGGGGGGACAGCTATGGCTACACCTTC; CDR3aa: CASTPVRGDSYGYTF
d_gene: TRBD2; abundance: NA; v_gene: TRBV2; j_gene: TRBJ2-2; CDR3nt: TGTGCCAGCAACCTCCAGCGGGGGGGTATCGGGGAGCTGTTTTTT; CDR3aa: CASNLQRGGIGELFF
d_gene: NA; abundance: NA; v_gene: TRBV10-3; j_gene: TRBJ1-2; CDR3nt: TGTGCCATCAGTGTTTCAGGGGTCTATGGCTACACCTTC; CDR3aa: CAISVSGVYGYTF
d_gene: NA; abundance: NA; v_gene: TRBV2; j_gene: TRBJ2-1; CDR3nt: TGTGCCAGCAGTGAAGCAACCCGGGACTCTAAGCAGTTCTTC; CDR3aa: CASSEATRDSKQFF
d_gene: NA; abundance: NA; v_gene: TRBV6-5; j_gene: TRBJ1-2; CDR3nt: TGTGCCAGCAGTTACCGGGTGGGGGGGCGGGACTATGGCTACACCTTC; CDR3aa: CASSYRVGGRDYGYTF
d_gene: TRBD2; abundance: NA; v_gene: TRBV11-2; j_gene: TRBJ2-1; CDR3nt: TGTGCCAGCAGCCTCGGGACTAGCGGGGGGGCGTATAATGAGCAGTTCTTC; CDR3aa: CASSLGTSGGAYNEQFF
d_gene: NA; abundance: few; v_gene: TRBV5-1; j_gene: TRBJ1-4; CDR3nt: TGCGCCAGCAGCGTCGGGACTAATGAAAAACTGTTTTTT; CDR3aa: CASSVGTNEKLFF
d_gene: TRBD2; abundance: NA; v_gene: TRBV4-2; j_gene: TRBJ2-7; CDR3nt: TGTGCCAGCAGCCAAGCGGAGCGGGGGGACTACGAGCAGTACTTC; CDR3aa: CASSQAERGDYEQYF
d_gene: NA; abundance: NA; v_gene: TRBV7-2; j_gene: TRBJ2-7; CDR3nt: TGTGCCAGCAGGGGGGCTCGCGAGCAGTACTTC; CDR3aa: CASRGAREQYF
d_gene: NA; abundance: NA; v_gene: TRBV20-1; j_gene: TRBJ1-1; CDR3nt: TGCAGTGCTATTACCGGAGGGTCTCTCTTT; CDR3aa: CSAITGGSLF
d_gene: NA; abundance: NA; v_gene: TRBV6-5; j_gene: TRBJ1-5; CDR3nt: TGTGCCAGCAGTCGAGGGGGTGATGGCAATCAGCCCCAGCATTTT; CDR3aa: CASSRGGDGNQPQHF
d_gene: NA; abundance: few; v_gene: TRBV5-4; j_gene: TRBJ1-1; CDR3nt: TGTGCCAGCAGCTTGGACAGAGACATGAACACTGAAGCTTTCTTT; CDR3aa: CASSLDRDMNTEAFF
d_gene: NA; abundance: once; v_gene: TRBV6-1; j_gene: TRBJ1-5; CDR3nt: TGTGCCAGCAAAATGAGGGCACAGCCCCAGCATTTT; CDR3aa: CASKMRAQPQHF
d_gene: NA; abundance: NA; v_gene: TRBV6-1; j_gene: TRBJ1-1; CDR3nt: TGTGCCAGCAGTGATCGAGACACTGAAGCTTTCTTT; CDR3aa: CASSDRDTEAFF
d_gene: TRBD1; abundance: NA; v_gene: TRBV28; j_gene: TRBJ2-1; CDR3nt: TGTGCCAGCAGCCCAGACAGGGGGCGATTTGGGAATGAGCAGTTCTTC; CDR3aa: CASSPDRGRFGNEQFF
d_gene: NA; abundance: NA; v_gene: TRBV20-1; j_gene: TRBJ2-1; CDR3nt: TGCAGTGCTAGTCTGGTCGGTGAGCAGTTCTTC; CDR3aa: CSASLVGEQFF
d_gene: NA; abundance: few; v_gene: TRBV9; j_gene: TRBJ2-5; CDR3nt: TGTGCCAGCAGCGTAGGCGTCGGGACCCAGTACTTC; CDR3aa: CASSVGVGTQYF
d_gene: TRBD2; abundance: NA; v_gene: TRBV6-1; j_gene: TRBJ2-7; CDR3nt: TGTGCCAGCAGTGGATTAGCGGGGGGGAACTCCTACGAGCAGTACTTC; CDR3aa: CASSGLAGGNSYEQYF
d_gene: TRBD2; abundance: few; v_gene: TRBV6-5; j_gene: TRBJ2-5; CDR3nt: TGTGCCAGCACCTACAGCGGGAGGATCCAAGAGACCCAGTACTTC; CDR3aa: CASTYSGRIQETQYF
d_gene: TRBD1; abundance: NA; v_gene: TRBV7-2; j_gene: TRBJ1-2; CDR3nt: TGTGCCAGCAGCTTATTGGGACAGCCTTATGGCTACACCTTC; CDR3aa: CASSLLGQPYGYTF
d_gene: TRBD1; abundance: NA; v_gene: TRBV6-1; j_gene: TRBJ2-1; CDR3nt: TGTGCCAGCACTGACCAGACAGGGGCGACCTGCAATGAGCAGTTCTTC; CDR3aa: CASTDQTGATCNEQFF
d_gene: NA; abundance: NA; v_gene: TRBV7-2; j_gene: TRBJ2-3; CDR3nt: TGTGCCAGCAGCTTAAGGACGGGGAACACAGATACGCAGTATTTT; CDR3aa: CASSLRTGNTDTQYF